What follows are 7 T cell receptor beta chains derived from one specimen sequenced in a study of cytomegalovirus exposure and HLA in healthy donors. With 60 Vbeta and 13 Jbeta primers, the PCR was carried out. Sequenced by immunoSEQ multiplex PCR; TCRdb stores in-frame clones only, minus some. The profile shows some 100,000 clones, under 80% of them singletons. Specimen: PBMCs. These receptors were taken from a woman in her forties or fifties in good health and CMV-seropositive.

The rearrangement links TRBV5-6 to TRBJ2-7, with 9 bases fitting TRBD1. This CDR3 has 15 amino acids. Losses at the gene ends were 4 bases for V and 5 bases for J; bases not matched to a gene: 10. Germline V gene sequence: CDR1 SGHDT, CDR2 YYEEEE. The CDR3 spells CASSLYGTGFDEQYF. In DNA form, the CDR3 reads TGTGCCAGCAGCCTCTACGGGACAGGGTTCGACGAGCAGTACTTC.

This rearrangement joins TRBV29-1 to TRBJ2-5; 11 nucleotides agree with TRBD2. Trimming removed 8 bases from V and 7 bases from J; junction bases left unmatched: 12. Looked up from germline, CDR1 is SQVTM and CDR2 is ANQGSEA. The CDR3 consists of 14 residues. The CDR3 here is CSSSGTSGSGTQYF. Written as DNA, the CDR3 is TGCAGCTCCTCCGGGACTAGCGGCTCGGGGACCCAGTACTTC.

This CDR3 reads CASSLEPPGSRLSPLHF. The DNA of the CDR3 is TGCGCCAGCAGCTTGGAGCCCCCCGGTAGCCGCCTGTCACCCCTCCACTTT. V usage is TRBV5-1 and J usage is TRBJ1-6; no clear D. Trimming stripped 0 bases from V and 10 bases from J, with 20 bases between. The CDR3 contains 17 residues. Germline V CDR1 and CDR2: SGHRS, YFSETQ.

This chain connects TRBV7-9 to TRBJ2-7; D unclear. Looked up from germline, CDR1 is SEHNR and CDR2 is FQNEAQ (reference sequence). The CDR3 consists of 12 residues. V lost 2 bases to trimming and J lost 0 bases, with 2 bases between them. Here the CDR3 reads CASSLRSYEQYF. In nucleotides, the CDR3 is TGTGCCAGCAGCTTACGCTCCTACGAGCAGTACTTC.

V and J are TRBV5-5 and TRBJ1-6; D gene unclear. Trimming removed 0 bases at V and 12 bases at J, with 10 bases between. This CDR3 is 13 amino acids long. Germline V gene lookup returns CDR1 SGHKS and CDR2 YYEKEE (reference sequence). DNA for the CDR3: TGTGCCAGCAGCTTGGGCGGGTCCCAACCCCTCCACTTT. Translation: CASSLGGSQPLHF.

This chain joins TRBV27 and TRBJ2-5; 9 bases are shared with TRBD1. With the DNA end fitting TRBJ2-7 better, the J assignment may be wrong. The CDR3 length is 17 residues. CDR1 MNHEY and CDR2 SMNVEV come from the germline V gene (reference sequence). The CDR3 loop is CASSSSGTGFGSYEQYF. In DNA form, the CDR3 reads TGTGCCAGCAGTTCCTCAGGGACAGGGTTTGGGTCCTACGAGCAGTACTTC.

The V and J genes are TRBV7-7 and TRBJ1-2; 7 nucleotides agree with TRBD1. The CDR3 has 15 residues. CDR1 is SSHAT, CDR2 FNYEAQ, per germline (reference sequence). V was pared by 5 bases and J by 2 bases, with 8 bases of the junction left unmatched. The CDR3 bases are TGTGCCAGCAGCCCAGGGACAGCGGGCAACTATGGCTACACCTTC. As protein: CASSPGTAGNYGYTF.